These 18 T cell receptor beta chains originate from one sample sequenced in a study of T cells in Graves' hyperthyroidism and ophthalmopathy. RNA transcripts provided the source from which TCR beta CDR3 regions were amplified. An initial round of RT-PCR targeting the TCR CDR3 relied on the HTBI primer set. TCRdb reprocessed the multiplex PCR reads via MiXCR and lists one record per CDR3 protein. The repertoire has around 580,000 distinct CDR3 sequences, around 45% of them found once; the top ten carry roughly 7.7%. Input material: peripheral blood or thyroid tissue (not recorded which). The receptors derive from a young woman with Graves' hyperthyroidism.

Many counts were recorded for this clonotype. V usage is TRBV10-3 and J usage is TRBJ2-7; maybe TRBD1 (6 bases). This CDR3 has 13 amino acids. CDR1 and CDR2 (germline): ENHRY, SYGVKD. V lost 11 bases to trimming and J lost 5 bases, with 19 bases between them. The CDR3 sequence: CAHGVGAGDEQYF. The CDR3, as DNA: TGTGCCCACGGCGTCGGGGCAGGGGACGAGCAGTACTTC.

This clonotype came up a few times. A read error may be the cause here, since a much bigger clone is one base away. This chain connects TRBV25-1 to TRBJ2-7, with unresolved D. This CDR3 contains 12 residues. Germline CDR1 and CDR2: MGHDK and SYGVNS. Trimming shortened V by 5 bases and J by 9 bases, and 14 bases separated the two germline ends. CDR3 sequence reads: CASSSPSLGQYF. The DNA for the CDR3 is TGTGCCAGCAGTAGTCCATCGCTCGGGCAGTACTTC.

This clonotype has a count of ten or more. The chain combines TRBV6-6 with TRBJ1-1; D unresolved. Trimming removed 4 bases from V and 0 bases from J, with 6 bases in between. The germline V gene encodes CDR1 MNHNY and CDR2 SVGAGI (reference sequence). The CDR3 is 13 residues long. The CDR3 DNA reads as TGTGCCAGCAGTTCCATGATGAACACTGAAGCTTTCTTT. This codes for CASSSMMNTEAFF.

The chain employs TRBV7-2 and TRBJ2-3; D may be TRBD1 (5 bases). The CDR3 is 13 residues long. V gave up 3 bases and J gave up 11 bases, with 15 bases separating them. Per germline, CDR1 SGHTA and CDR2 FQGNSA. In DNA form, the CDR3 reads TGTGCCAGCAGCTTGGAAGGGGCAGGCGTGCAGTATTTT. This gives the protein CASSLEGAGVQYF.

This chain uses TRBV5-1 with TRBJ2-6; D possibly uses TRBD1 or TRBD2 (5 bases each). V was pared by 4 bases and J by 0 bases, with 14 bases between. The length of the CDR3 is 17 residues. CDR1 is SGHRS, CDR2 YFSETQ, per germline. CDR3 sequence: CASSQGDALSGANVLTF. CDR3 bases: TGCGCCAGCAGCCAAGGGGACGCTCTCTCTGGGGCCAACGTCCTGACTTTC. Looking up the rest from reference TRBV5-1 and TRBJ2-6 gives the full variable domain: KAGVTQTPRYLIKTRGQQVTLSCSPISGHRSVSWYQQTPGQGLQFLFEYFSETQRNKGNFPGRFSGRQFSNSRSEMNVSTLELGDSALYLCASSQGDALSGANVLTFGAGSRLTVL.

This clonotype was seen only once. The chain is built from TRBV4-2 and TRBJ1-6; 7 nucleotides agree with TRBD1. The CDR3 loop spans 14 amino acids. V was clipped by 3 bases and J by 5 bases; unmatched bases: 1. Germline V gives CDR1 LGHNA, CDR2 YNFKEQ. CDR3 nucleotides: TGTGCCAGCAGCCACGACAGGGATAATTCACCCCTCCACTTT. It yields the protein CASSHDRDNSPLHF.

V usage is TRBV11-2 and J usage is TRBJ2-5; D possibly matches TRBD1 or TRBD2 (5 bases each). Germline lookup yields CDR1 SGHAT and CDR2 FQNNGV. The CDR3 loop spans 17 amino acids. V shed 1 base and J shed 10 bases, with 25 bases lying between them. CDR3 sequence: CASSLVGAEGVRRGQYF. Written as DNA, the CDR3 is TGTGCCAGCAGCTTAGTAGGGGCTGAGGGAGTCCGACGGGGCCAGTACTTC.

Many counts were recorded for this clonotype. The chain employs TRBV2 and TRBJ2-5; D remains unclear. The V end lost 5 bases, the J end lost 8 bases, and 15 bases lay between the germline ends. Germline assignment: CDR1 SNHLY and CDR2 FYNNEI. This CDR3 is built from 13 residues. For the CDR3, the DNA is TGTGCCAGCAGTAAAGGGCTGATGGGTACCCAGTACTTC. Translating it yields CASSKGLMGTQYF.

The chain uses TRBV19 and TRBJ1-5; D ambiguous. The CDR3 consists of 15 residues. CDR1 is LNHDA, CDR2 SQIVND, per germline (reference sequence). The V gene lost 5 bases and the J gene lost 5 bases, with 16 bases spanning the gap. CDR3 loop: CASSPDGRMDQPQHF. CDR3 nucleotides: TGTGCCAGTAGTCCGGACGGGAGGATGGATCAGCCCCAGCATTTT.

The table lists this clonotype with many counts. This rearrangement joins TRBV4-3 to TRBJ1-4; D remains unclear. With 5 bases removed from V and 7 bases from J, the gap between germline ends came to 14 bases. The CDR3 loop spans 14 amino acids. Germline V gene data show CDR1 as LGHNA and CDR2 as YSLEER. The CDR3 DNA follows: TGCGCCAGCAGCTCCCCGGGGTGGGGTGAAAAACTGTTTTTT. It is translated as CASSSPGWGEKLFF.

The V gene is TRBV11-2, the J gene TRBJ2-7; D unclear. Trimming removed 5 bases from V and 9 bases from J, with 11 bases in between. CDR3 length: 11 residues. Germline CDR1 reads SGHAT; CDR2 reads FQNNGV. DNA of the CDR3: TGTGCCAGCAGCCTTGGGTCTGGGCAGTACTTC. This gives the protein CASSLGSGQYF.

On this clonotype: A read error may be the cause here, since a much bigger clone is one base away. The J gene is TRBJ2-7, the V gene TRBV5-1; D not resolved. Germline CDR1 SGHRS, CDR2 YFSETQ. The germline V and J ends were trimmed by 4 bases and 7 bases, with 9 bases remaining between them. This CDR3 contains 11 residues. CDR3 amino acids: CASSRNNEQYF. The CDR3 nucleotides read TGCGCCAGCAGCCGCAACAATGAGCAGTACTTC.

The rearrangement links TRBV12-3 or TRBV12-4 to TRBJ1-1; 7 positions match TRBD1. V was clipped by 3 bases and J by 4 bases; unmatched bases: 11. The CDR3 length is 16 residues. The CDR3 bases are TGTGCCAGCAGTTTTTCGGGGAGGGGGCTTGGCACTGAAGCTTTCTTT. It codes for CASSFSGRGLGTEAFF.

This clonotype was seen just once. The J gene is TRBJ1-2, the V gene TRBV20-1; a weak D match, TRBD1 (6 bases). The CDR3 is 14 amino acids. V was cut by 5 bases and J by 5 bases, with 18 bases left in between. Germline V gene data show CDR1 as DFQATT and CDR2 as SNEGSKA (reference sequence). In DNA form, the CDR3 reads TGCAGTGCTCTCCGGGACAACCCTCTATATGGCTACACCTTC. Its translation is CSALRDNPLYGYTF.

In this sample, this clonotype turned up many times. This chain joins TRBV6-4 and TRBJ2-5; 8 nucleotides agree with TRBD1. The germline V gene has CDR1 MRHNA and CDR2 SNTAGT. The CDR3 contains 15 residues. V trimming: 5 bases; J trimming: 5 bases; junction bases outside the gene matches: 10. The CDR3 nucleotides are TGTGCCAGCAGTCCGGCGACAGGGGATATGGAGACCCAGTACTTC. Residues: CASSPATGDMETQYF.

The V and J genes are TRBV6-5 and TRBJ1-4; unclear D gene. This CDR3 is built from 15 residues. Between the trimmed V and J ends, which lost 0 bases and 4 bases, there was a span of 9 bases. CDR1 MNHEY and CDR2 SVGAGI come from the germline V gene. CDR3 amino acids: CASSYSSTLNEKLFF. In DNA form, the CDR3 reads TGTGCCAGCAGTTACTCGAGCACCCTTAATGAAAAACTGTTTTTT.

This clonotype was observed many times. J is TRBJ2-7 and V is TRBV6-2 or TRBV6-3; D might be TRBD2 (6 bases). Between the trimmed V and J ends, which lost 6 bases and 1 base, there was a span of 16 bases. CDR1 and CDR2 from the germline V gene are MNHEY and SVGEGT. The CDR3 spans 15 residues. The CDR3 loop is CASSNEGGPSYEQYF. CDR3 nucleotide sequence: TGTGCCAGCAGCAACGAAGGAGGGCCGTCCTACGAGCAGTACTTC.

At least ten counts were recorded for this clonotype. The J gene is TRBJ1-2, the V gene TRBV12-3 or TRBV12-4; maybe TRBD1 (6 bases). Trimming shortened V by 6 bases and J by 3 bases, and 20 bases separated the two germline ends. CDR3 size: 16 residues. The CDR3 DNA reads TGTGCCAGCAGCACAATTCTACAGGGCGTGGACTATGGCTACACCTTC. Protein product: CASSTILQGVDYGYTF.